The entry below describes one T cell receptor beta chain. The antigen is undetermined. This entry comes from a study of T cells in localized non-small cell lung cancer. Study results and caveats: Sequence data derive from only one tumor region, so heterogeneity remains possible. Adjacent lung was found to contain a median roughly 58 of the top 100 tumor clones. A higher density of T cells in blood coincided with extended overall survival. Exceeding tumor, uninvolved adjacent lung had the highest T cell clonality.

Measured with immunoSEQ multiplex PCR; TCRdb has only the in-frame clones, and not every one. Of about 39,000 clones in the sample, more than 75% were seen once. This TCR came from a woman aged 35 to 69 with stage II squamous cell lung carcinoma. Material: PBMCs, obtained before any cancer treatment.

This CDR3 is CASSQRPLPYEQYF. The CDR3 coding sequence is TGTGCCAGCAGCCAGAGACCGTTACCCTACGAGCAGTACTTC. The chain joins TRBV11-2 to TRBJ2-7; D uncertain. The V gene's germline CDR1 is SGHAT and CDR2 FQNNGV. The CDR3 extends over 14 amino acids. V dropped 5 bases and J dropped 2 bases, with 13 bases sitting between them.